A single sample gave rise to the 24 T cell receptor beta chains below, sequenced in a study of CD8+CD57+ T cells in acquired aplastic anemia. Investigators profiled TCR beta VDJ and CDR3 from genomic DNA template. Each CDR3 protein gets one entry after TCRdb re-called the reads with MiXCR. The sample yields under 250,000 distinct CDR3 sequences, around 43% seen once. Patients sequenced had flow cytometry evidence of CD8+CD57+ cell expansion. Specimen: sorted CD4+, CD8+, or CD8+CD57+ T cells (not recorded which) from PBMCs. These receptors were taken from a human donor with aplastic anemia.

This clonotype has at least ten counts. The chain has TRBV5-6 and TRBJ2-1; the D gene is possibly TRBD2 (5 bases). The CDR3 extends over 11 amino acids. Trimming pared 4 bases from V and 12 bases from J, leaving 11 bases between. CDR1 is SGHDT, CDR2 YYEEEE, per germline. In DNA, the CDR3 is TGTGCCAGCAGCCCCGGAGGAGGGCAGTTCTTC. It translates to CASSPGGGQFF.

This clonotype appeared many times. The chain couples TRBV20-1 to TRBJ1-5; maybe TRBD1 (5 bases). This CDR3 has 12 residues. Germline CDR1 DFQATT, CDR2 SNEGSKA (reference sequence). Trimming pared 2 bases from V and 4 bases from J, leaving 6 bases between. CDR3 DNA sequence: TGCAGTGCTAGACAGGGTAATCAGCCCCAGCATTTT. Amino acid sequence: CSARQGNQPQHF.

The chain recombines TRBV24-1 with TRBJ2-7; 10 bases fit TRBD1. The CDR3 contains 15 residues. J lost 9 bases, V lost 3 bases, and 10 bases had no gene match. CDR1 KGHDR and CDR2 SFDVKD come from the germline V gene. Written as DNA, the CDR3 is TGTGCCACCAGTGATCCATCGGACAGGGGGGGCGGGCAGTACTTC. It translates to CATSDPSDRGGGQYF.

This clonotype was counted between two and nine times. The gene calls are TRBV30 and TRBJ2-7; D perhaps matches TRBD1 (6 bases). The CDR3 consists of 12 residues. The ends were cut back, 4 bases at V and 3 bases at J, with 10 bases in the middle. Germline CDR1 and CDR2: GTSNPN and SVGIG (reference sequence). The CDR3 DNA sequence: TGTGCCTGGACCGGGACAAGCTACGAGCAGTACTTC. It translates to CAWTGTSYEQYF.

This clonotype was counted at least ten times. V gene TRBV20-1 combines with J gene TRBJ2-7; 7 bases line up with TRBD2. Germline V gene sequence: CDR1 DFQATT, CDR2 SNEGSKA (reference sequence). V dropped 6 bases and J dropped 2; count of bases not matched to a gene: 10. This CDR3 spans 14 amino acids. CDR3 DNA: TGCAGTGCAAAAGGGAGGGCACGAGCCTACGAGCAGTACTTC. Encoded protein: CSAKGRARAYEQYF.

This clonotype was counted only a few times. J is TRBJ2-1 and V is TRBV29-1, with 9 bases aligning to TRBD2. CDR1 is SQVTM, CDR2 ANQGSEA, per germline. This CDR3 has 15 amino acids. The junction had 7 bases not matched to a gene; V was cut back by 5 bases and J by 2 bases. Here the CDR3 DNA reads TGCAGCGTTAATCTCGCGGGAGGGGCCTACAATGAGCAGTTCTTC. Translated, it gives CSVNLAGGAYNEQFF.

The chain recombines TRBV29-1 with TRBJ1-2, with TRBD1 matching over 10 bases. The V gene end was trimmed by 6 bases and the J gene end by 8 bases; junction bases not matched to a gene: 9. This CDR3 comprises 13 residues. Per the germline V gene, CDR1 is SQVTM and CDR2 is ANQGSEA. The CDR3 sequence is CSVGDDRGRGYTF. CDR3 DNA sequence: TGCAGCGTCGGAGATGACAGGGGGCGCGGCTACACCTTC.

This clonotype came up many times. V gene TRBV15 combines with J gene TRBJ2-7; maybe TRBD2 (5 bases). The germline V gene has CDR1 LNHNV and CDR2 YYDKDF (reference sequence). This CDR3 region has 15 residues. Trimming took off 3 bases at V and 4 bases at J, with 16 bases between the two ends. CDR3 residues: CATSRGGGHGYEQYF. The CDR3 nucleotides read TGTGCCACCAGCAGGGGTGGAGGCCATGGGTACGAGCAGTACTTC.

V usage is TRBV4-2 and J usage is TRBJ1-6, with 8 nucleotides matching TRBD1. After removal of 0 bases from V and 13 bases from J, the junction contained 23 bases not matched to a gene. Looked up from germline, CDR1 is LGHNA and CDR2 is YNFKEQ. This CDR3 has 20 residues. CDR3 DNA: TGTGCCAGCAGCCAAGATATGAGGGACAGGCGAGGGAACCCGCAACATCCCCTCCACTTT. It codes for CASSQDMRDRRGNPQHPLHF.

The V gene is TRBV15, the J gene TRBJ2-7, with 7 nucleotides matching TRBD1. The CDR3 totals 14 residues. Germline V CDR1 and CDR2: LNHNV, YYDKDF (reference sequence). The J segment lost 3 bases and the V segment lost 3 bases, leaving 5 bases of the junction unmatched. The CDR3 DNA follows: TGTGCCACCAGCAGTCCCTACAGGGGCTACGAGCAGTACTTC. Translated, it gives CATSSPYRGYEQYF.

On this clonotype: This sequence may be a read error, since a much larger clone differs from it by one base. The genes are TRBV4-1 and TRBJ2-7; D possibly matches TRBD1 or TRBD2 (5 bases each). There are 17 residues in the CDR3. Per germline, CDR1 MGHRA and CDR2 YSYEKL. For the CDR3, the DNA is TGCGTCAGCAGCCAGCTTGAAGGGACGGCGACGACCTACGAGCAGTACTTC. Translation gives CVSSQLEGTATTYEQYF.

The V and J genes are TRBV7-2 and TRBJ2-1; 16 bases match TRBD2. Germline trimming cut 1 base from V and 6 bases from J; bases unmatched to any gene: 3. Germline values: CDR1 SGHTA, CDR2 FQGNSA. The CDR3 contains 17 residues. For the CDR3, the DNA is TGTGCCAGCAGCTTAGTTGGGACTAGCGGGGGGGTCAATGAGCAGTTCTTC. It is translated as CASSLVGTSGGVNEQFF.

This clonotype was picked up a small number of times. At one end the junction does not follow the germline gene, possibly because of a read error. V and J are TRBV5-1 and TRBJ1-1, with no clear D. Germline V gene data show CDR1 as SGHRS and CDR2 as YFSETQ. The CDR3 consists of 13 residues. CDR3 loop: CAGSFPSNTEAFF. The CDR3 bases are TGCGCCGGCAGCTTCCCATCGAACACTGAAGCTTTCTTT.

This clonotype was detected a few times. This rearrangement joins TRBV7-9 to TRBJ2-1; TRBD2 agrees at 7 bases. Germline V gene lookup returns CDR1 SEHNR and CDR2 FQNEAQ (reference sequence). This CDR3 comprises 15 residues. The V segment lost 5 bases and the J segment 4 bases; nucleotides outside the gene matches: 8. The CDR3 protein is CASSHLGRGYNEQFF. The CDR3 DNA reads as TGTGCCAGCAGCCACTTGGGGCGGGGGTACAATGAGCAGTTCTTC. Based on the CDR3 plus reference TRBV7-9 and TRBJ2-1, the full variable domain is DTGVSQNPRHKITKRGQNVTFRCDPISEHNRLYWYRQTLGQGPEFLTYFQNEAQLEKSRLLSDRFSAERPKGSFSTLEIQRTEQGDSAMYLCASSHLGRGYNEQFFGPGTRLTVL.

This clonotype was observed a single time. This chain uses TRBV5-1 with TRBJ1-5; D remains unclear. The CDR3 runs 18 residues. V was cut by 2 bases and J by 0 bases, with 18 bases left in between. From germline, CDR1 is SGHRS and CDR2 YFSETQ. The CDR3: CASSLVGFGKGSNQPQHF. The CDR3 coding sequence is TGCGCCAGCAGCTTAGTTGGGTTCGGAAAAGGTAGCAATCAGCCCCAGCATTTT. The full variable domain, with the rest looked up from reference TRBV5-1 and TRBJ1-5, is KAGVTQTPRYLIKTRGQQVTLSCSPISGHRSVSWYQQTPGQGLQFLFEYFSETQRNKGNFPGRFSGRQFSNSRSEMNVSTLELGDSALYLCASSLVGFGKGSNQPQHFGDGTRLSIL.

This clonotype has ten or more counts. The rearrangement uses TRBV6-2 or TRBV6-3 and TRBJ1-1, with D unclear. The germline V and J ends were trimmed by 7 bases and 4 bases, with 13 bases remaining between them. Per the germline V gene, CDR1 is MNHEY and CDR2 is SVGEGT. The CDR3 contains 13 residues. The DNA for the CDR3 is TGTGCCAGCAACTCGCGAGTGAGCACTGAAGCTTTCTTT. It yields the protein CASNSRVSTEAFF.

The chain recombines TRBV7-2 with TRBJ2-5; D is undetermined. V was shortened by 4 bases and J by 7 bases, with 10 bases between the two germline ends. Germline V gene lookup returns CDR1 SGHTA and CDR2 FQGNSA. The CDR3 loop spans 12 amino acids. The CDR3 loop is CASSSLAGTQYF. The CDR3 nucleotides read TGTGCCAGCAGCTCCTTGGCCGGGACCCAGTACTTC.

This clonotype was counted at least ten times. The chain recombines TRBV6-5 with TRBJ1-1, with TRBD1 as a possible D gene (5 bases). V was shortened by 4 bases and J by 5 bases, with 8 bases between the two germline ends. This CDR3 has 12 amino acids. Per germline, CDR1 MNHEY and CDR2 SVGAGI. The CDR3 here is CASSWGGTEAFF. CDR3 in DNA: TGTGCCAGCAGTTGGGGGGGAACTGAAGCTTTCTTT.

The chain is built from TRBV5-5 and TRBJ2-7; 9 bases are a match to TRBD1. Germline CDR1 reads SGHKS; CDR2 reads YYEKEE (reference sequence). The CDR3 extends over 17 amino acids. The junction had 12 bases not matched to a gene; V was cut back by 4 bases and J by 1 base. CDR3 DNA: TGTGCCAGCAGCCATGAGGACAGGGGCATTTGGTCCTACGAGCAGTACTTC. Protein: CASSHEDRGIWSYEQYF. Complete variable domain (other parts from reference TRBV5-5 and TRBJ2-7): DAGVTQSPTHLIKTRGQQVTLRCSPISGHKSVSWYQQVLGQGPQFIFQYYEKEERGRGNFPDRFSARQFPNYSSELNVNALLLGDSALYLCASSHEDRGIWSYEQYFGPGTRLTVT.

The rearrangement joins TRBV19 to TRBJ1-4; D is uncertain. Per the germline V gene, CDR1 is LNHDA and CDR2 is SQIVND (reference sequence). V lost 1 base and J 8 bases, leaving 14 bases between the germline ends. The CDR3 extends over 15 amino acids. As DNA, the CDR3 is TGTGCCAGTAGTATAGGAACCTCGGTGGCGGAAAAACTGTTTTTT. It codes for CASSIGTSVAEKLFF.

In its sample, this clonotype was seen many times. The CDR3 protein is CASGGADNEQFF. As DNA, the CDR3 is TGCGCCAGCGGAGGGGCCGACAATGAGCAGTTCTTC. The V gene is TRBV4-3, the J gene TRBJ2-1; D might be TRBD2 (6 bases). The V end lost 8 bases, the J end lost 5 bases, and 10 bases lay between the germline ends. There are 12 residues in the CDR3. Germline loops: CDR1 LGHNA, CDR2 YSLEER.

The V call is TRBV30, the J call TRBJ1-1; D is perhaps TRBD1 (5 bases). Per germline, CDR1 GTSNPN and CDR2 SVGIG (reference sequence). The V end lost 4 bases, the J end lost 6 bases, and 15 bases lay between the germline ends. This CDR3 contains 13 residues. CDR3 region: CAWTGGLGPEAFF. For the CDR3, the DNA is TGTGCCTGGACCGGGGGACTGGGCCCTGAAGCTTTCTTT.

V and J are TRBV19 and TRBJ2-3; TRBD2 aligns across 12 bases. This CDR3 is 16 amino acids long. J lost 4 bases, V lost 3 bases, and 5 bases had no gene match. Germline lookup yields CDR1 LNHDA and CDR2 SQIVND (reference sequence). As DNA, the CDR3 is TGTGCCAGTAGTATCGTACTAGCGGGGGGAGCAGATACGCAGTATTTT. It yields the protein CASSIVLAGGADTQYF.

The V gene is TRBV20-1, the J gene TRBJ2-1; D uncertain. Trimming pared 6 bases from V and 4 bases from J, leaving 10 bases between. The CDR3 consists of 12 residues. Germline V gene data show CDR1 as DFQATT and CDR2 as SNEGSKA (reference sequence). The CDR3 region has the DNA TGCAGTGCCAGATCCCTATACAATGAGCAGTTCTTC. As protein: CSARSLYNEQFF.